This paragraph covers one T cell receptor beta chain sequence. It has no known antigen specificity. Base qualities are not recorded, but no much larger clone differs from it by a single base. Per the publication, the treatment or condition label means: in vitro stimulation with specific CMV peptide epitopes to enrich CMV-specific T cells. This sample was included in a study of T cell repertoires in cytomegalovirus infection (dated by TCRdb to about 2019). Background on the whole study: Alongside well-studied HLA-B-restricted epitopes, the peptide stimulations were aimed at recently identified HLA-C-restricted CMV epitopes, whose presentation resists viral immunomodulation. Donor HLA type was relevant to the analysis, because carriage of CMV infection together with the matching HLA type was indicated by public TCR beta signatures. The paper's findings and limits, for the study overall: Carriers of CMV infection plus the relevant HLA type were discriminated by the cumulative frequency of public TCR beta family members in the study cohort and in an independent roughly 400-donor cohort. The ex vivo response was dominated by HLA-C-restricted CMV-specific TCR beta clonotypes, and the single most frequent clonotype in two of eight donors was supplied by these HLA-C-restricted clonotypes.

Sequencing was carried out with an Illumina HiSeq 1500. In-frame beta chains were kept once TCRdb had trimmed the public reads at Q25 with fastp and called clones with MiXCR. When rows share a CDR3 protein, they turn into one entry using the most common DNA and genes. The table for this sample lists approximately 910,000 distinct CDR3 sequences; more than 25% of them were counted only once. The ten largest make up over 12% of the sample. The starting material was cultured CD8+ T cells from PBMCs, obtained from culture after CMV antigen stimulation. This clonotype was obtained from a human donor in good health (CMV status not recorded). Some clones in this sample may be carry-over from other donors' samples.

Here the CDR3 is given as CASSQGQGIEAFF. The DNA reads TGCGCCAGCAGCCAAGGGCAGGGGATCGAAGCTTTCTTT. The V and J genes are TRBV4-3 and TRBJ1-1; the D segment could be TRBD1, given 6 matching bases. The CDR3 goes from the cysteine to the phenylalanine over 13 residues. Only the CDR3 region is kept as DNA, spanning 39 bases read in frame from base 1. Sequences LGHNA (CDR1) and YSLEER (CDR2) are obtained from the germline V gene. V is clipped by 1 base and J by 8 bases, and the sequence between their germline boundaries is 11 bases long.